This TCR beta chain was captured by sequencing in a study of cytomegalovirus exposure and HLA in healthy donors. Study details: Of the donors genotyped, several hundred in all, 75% to 85% fell in the Caucasian-associated ancestry cluster.

Healthy individuals who donated bone marrow served as the donors. Unrecorded immune exposure was likely among donors, who were nominally healthy when sampled. With 60 Vbeta and 13 Jbeta primers, the PCR was carried out. Measured with immunoSEQ multiplex PCR; TCRdb has only the in-frame clones, and not every one. The sample has 150,000 to 180,000 clones, roughly 77% seen once. This clone appeared a few times. Its antigen remains unidentified. Study outcomes and limitations: Researchers left out some V segments, among them TRBV6-2 and TRBV6-3, as indistinguishable.

V lost 4 bases, J lost 4 bases, and 14 bases lay in between. The CDR3 has 14 amino acids. Germline CDR1 reads LGHNA; CDR2 reads YNFKEQ. The sample was PBMCs. The chain combines TRBV4-2 with TRBJ2-7, with D unresolved. The sequence came from a man aged 25 to 45 in good health and CMV-seropositive. The CDR3 DNA sequence: TGTGCCAGCAGCCTAGAAGACCGGCGGTACGAGCAGTACTTC. Protein sequence: CASSLEDRRYEQYF.